The 25 T cell receptor beta chains below all came from one sample that was sequenced in a study of blood T cell repertoires in COVID-19. Clones were sequenced by immunoSEQ multiplex PCR, and TCRdb holds only the in-frame ones, with some missing. Seen here are under 50,000 clones, 80% to 95% observed once, and the top ten hold around 12%. Input material: peripheral blood. The receptors were gathered from a human donor in a cohort sampled during active COVID-19.

V usage is TRBV2 and J usage is TRBJ2-7, with 9 bases lining up with TRBD2. The CDR3 runs 16 residues. Trimming removed 2 bases from V and 5 bases from J; junction bases left unmatched: 10. Germline V gene lookup returns CDR1 SNHLY and CDR2 FYNNEI. CDR3 protein: CASSERWRGGKDEQYF. CDR3 sequence (DNA): TGTGCCAGCAGTGAACGATGGCGGGGGGGCAAGGACGAGCAGTACTTC.

The chain employs TRBV7-3 and TRBJ1-1; tentatively, D is TRBD1 (6 bases). CDR1 and CDR2 from the germline V gene are SGHTA and FQGTGA. Trimming shortened V by 7 bases and J by 2 bases, and 17 bases separated the two germline ends. This CDR3 has 15 amino acids. DNA of the CDR3: TGTGCCAGCAAAAAGGCAGGGGACGTAAACACTGAAGCTTTCTTT. It translates to CASKKAGDVNTEAFF.

The chain couples TRBV2 to TRBJ2-7; TRBD2 is a possible D gene (6 bases). CDR3 length: 12 amino acids. V shed 6 bases and J shed 3 bases, with 9 bases lying between them. Germline-derived CDR1 and CDR2 are SNHLY and FYNNEI. In DNA, the CDR3 is TGTGCCAGCAGCCCGCGGGACTACGAGCAGTACTTC. Translation gives CASSPRDYEQYF.

The genes are TRBV24-1 and TRBJ2-2, with D tentatively TRBD1 (6 bases). This CDR3 region has 15 residues. Trimming took off 4 bases at V and 2 bases at J, with 10 bases between the two ends. Looked up from germline, CDR1 is KGHDR and CDR2 is SFDVKD. CDR3 sequence (DNA): TGTGCCACCAGTGACCCAGGGGTTAACACCGGGGAGCTGTTTTTT. The encoded protein is CATSDPGVNTGELFF.

V usage is TRBV4-3 and J usage is TRBJ2-3; D remains ambiguous. V shed 3 bases and J shed 1 base, with 5 bases lying between them. CDR3 length equals 13 residues. The germline V gene has CDR1 LGHNA and CDR2 YSLEER. CDR3 coding DNA: TGCGCCAGCAGCCAGCCGGGCACAGATACGCAGTATTTT. Residues: CASSQPGTDTQYF.

This chain connects TRBV5-1 to TRBJ2-5, with 8 bases fitting TRBD1. This CDR3 has 13 amino acids. J lost 4 bases, V lost 4 bases, and 3 bases had no gene match. CDR1 and CDR2 from the germline V gene are SGHRS and YFSETQ. The CDR3 nucleotides read TGCGCCAGCAGCGGACAGGGTATAGAGACCCAGTACTTC. Its translation is CASSGQGIETQYF.

The CDR3 DNA reads TGCGCCAGCAGCTCGACCGGGACAGGGGGTGAAAAACTGTTTTTT. Residues: CASSSTGTGGEKLFF. V usage is TRBV5-1 and J usage is TRBJ1-4; 11 nucleotides line up with TRBD1. V lost 3 bases, J lost 7 bases, and 5 bases stayed unmatched. Germline V gene sequence: CDR1 SGHRS, CDR2 YFSETQ. This CDR3 is 15 amino acids long.

The rearrangement uses TRBV18 and TRBJ1-6; TRBD1 matches at 8 bases. Germline V gene data show CDR1 as KGHSH and CDR2 as LQKENI. The CDR3 has 19 amino acids. Unmatched junction bases numbered 10, after V lost 3 bases and J lost 0 bases. CDR3 nucleotides: TGTGCCAGCTCACCCCGTGGACAGGGCGAGGGCTCCTATAATTCACCCCTCCACTTT. It yields the protein CASSPRGQGEGSYNSPLHF.

This chain uses TRBV7-6 with TRBJ2-7; D gene unclear. V gave up 5 bases and J gave up 3 bases, with 14 bases separating them. The germline CDR1 and CDR2 sequences are SGHVS and FNYEAQ. There are 14 residues in the CDR3. CDR3 sequence (DNA): TGTGCCAGCAGCCCCCGAGGCCTCTTCTACGAGCAGTACTTC. Protein sequence: CASSPRGLFYEQYF. Looking up the rest from reference TRBV7-6 and TRBJ2-7 gives the full variable domain: GAGVSQSPRYKVTKRGQDVALRCDPISGHVSLYWYRQALGQGPEFLTYFNYEAQQDKSGLPNDRFSAERPEGSISTLTIQRTEQRDSAMYRCASSPRGLFYEQYFGPGTRLTVT.

This rearrangement joins TRBV13 to TRBJ2-7, with D perhaps TRBD2 (5 bases). The CDR3 runs to 14 residues. From germline, CDR1 is PRHDT and CDR2 FYEKMQ (reference sequence). The V end lost 7 bases, the J end lost 2 bases, and 15 bases lay between the germline ends. The CDR3 reads CASTEWTGTYEQYF. DNA of the CDR3: TGTGCCAGCACCGAATGGACGGGGACCTACGAGCAGTACTTC.

The rearrangement uses TRBV27 and TRBJ2-3, with TRBD1 identical over 8 bases. CDR3 length equals 15 residues. After removal of 5 bases from V and 5 bases from J, the junction contained 9 bases not matched to a gene. From germline, CDR1 is MNHEY and CDR2 SMNVEV (reference sequence). The CDR3 DNA reads TGTGCCAGCAGTACCTCAGGGGGCGTGAAAGATACGCAGTATTTT. It specifies CASSTSGGVKDTQYF.

This clone was counted a single time. The genes are TRBV29-1 and TRBJ2-7; D is unresolved. The CDR3 loop spans 12 amino acids. With 5 bases removed from V and 7 bases from J, the gap between germline ends came to 15 bases. Germline V gene lookup returns CDR1 SQVTM and CDR2 ANQGSEA. The CDR3 is CSVSDEAGEQYF. Here the CDR3 DNA reads TGCAGCGTTTCTGATGAAGCAGGTGAGCAGTACTTC.

The rearrangement joins TRBV7-9 to TRBJ2-7; TRBD1 matches 9 bases. This CDR3 contains 15 residues. Germline V gene sequence: CDR1 SEHNR, CDR2 FQNEAQ (reference sequence). Trimming cost V 4 bases and J 5 bases; bases outside gene matches: 9. The CDR3 protein is CASSSAWDREDEQYF. The CDR3, as DNA: TGTGCCAGCAGCTCTGCTTGGGACAGGGAGGACGAGCAGTACTTC.

The chain has TRBV24-1 and TRBJ1-1; 7 bases line up with TRBD1. The CDR3 sequence is 15 residues long. Looked up from germline, CDR1 is KGHDR and CDR2 is SFDVKD. The junction had 12 bases not matched to a gene; V was cut back by 4 bases and J by 8 bases. Written as DNA, the CDR3 is TGTGCCACCAGTGAACAGACAGGGTTCAGGGGAGAAGCTTTCTTT. Its protein is CATSEQTGFRGEAFF.

The gene calls are TRBV11-3 and TRBJ1-1; TRBD1 is a possible D gene (6 bases). CDR3 size: 14 residues. Germline V gene sequence: CDR1 SGHNT, CDR2 YENEEA. Trimming took off 3 bases at V and 1 base at J, with 9 bases between the two ends. The CDR3 DNA is TGTGCCAGCAGCTTCGGACAGACGAACACTGAAGCTTTCTTT. Translating gives CASSFGQTNTEAFF.

The chain joins TRBV6-1 to TRBJ1-3, with no clear D. Germline assignment: CDR1 MNHNS and CDR2 SASEGT. V lost 1 base to trimming and J lost 0 bases, with 13 bases between them. The CDR3 covers 17 residues. The CDR3 nucleotides are TGTGCCAGCAGTGAAGGTCTGGCCAGAACCTCTGGAAACACCATATATTTT. This translates into CASSEGLARTSGNTIYF.

This sequence joins TRBV7-9 and TRBJ1-6; no firm D call. The germline CDR1 and CDR2 sequences are SEHNR and FQNEAQ (reference sequence). The CDR3 totals 14 residues. The V end lost 2 bases, the J end lost 8 bases, and 10 bases lay between the germline ends. CDR3 in DNA: TGTGCCAGCAGCTTACGAGGGCAGGATTCACCCCTCCACTTT. It translates to CASSLRGQDSPLHF.

V is TRBV7-9 and J is TRBJ2-2, with 11 bases fitting TRBD2. This CDR3 comprises 14 residues. Per germline, CDR1 SEHNR and CDR2 FQNEAQ (reference sequence). V was pared by 11 bases and J by 7 bases, with 9 bases of the junction left unmatched. The DNA of the CDR3 is TGTGCCTGGTCGGCTAGCGGGAGGATCGGGGAGCTGTTTTTT. It encodes CAWSASGRIGELFF.

This clone was found once. J is TRBJ1-2 and V is TRBV10-3; D gene ambiguous. The ends were cut back, 7 bases at V and 7 bases at J, with 16 bases in the middle. The length of the CDR3 is 13 residues. The germline V gene encodes CDR1 ENHRY and CDR2 SYGVKD. The CDR3 spells CAIKMSEKTGYTF. CDR3 in DNA: TGTGCCATCAAGATGTCGGAGAAGACTGGCTACACCTTC.

The genes are TRBV10-3 and TRBJ2-2, with TRBD2 identical over 9 bases. The CDR3 is made up of 15 amino acids. Germline CDR1 reads ENHRY; CDR2 reads SYGVKD. V lost 5 bases, J lost 6 bases, and 7 bases stayed unmatched. For the CDR3, the DNA is TGTGCCATCAGTAGAGGCGGGGGGGACGCCGGGGAGCTGTTTTTT. Its protein product is CAISRGGGDAGELFF.

The V and J genes are TRBV28 and TRBJ1-6; 7 bases line up with TRBD1. In germline, CDR1 is MDHEN, CDR2 SYDVKM. This CDR3 is built from 17 residues. The trim removed 10 bases at V and 8 bases at J, leaving 20 bases unmatched. The chain's CDR3 is CATQSGQGGTRDSPLHF. The CDR3 nucleotides are TGTGCCACCCAATCGGGGCAGGGGGGAACAAGGGATTCACCCCTCCACTTT. Variable domain in full (rest from reference TRBV28 and TRBJ1-6): DVKVTQSSRYLVKRTGEKVFLECVQDMDHENMFWYRQDPGLGLRLIYFSYDVKMKEKGDIPEGYSVSREKKERFSLILESASTNQTSMYLCATQSGQGGTRDSPLHFGNGTRLTVT.

This clone was counted once. CDR3 sequence reads: CASSLVGTRVTSGANVLTF. CDR3 nucleotide sequence: TGTGCCAGCAGTTTGGTTGGGACACGGGTTACCTCTGGGGCCAACGTCCTGACTTTC. This chain uses TRBV27 with TRBJ2-6; perhaps TRBD1 as D (6 bases). Germline CDR1 MNHEY, CDR2 SMNVEV (reference sequence). V lost 3 bases to trimming and J lost 0 bases, with 18 bases between them. CDR3 size: 19 residues.

The chain uses TRBV7-9 and TRBJ1-1, with 8 positions matching TRBD1. The CDR3 is 17 amino acids. CDR1 is SEHNR, CDR2 FQNEAQ, per germline (reference sequence). Germline trimming cut 8 bases from V and 1 base from J; bases unmatched to any gene: 15. The CDR3 region has the DNA TGTGCCAGCCGGGGGCCCGCAGGGGGCGCGAGGAACACTGAAGCTTTCTTT. Residues: CASRGPAGGARNTEAFF.

The chain carries TRBV5-4 and TRBJ2-7, with 10 positions matching TRBD1. Germline V CDR1 and CDR2: SGHNT, YYREEE (reference sequence). V was pared by 4 bases and J by 2 bases, with 3 bases of the junction left unmatched. The CDR3 loop spans 14 amino acids. Written as DNA, the CDR3 is TGTGCCAGCAGCCTGGGGACAGGGGCCTACGAGCAGTACTTC. As protein: CASSLGTGAYEQYF. Together with reference TRBV5-4 and TRBJ2-7, the CDR3 gives the full variable domain: ETGVTQSPTHLIKTRGQQVTLRCSSQSGHNTVSWYQQALGQGPQFIFQYYREEENGRGNFPPRFSGLQFPNYSSELNVNALELDDSALYLCASSLGTGAYEQYFGPGTRLTVT.

The chain carries TRBV30 and TRBJ1-5; D might be TRBD1 (5 bases). The CDR3 totals 13 residues. In germline, CDR1 is GTSNPN, CDR2 SVGIG (reference sequence). V was shortened by 2 bases and J by 6 bases, with 11 bases between the two germline ends. The CDR3 nucleotides are TGTGCCTGGAGTTCAAGGGGCAGTCAGCCCCAGCATTTT. Amino acid sequence: CAWSSRGSQPQHF.